This entry lists 8 T cell receptor beta chains sequenced from one sample in a study of blood T cells in healthy people across ages. Through a sample-barcoded 5' primer and a J-beta primer mix, a second PCR was run for about 6 to 12 cycles. TCRdb used MiXCR to reprocess the 5' RACE reads, holding one entry per CDR3 protein. Here the sample spans roughly 1.5 million distinct CDR3 sequences, approximately 42% being singletons. Material for sequencing was blood. Receptor source: a woman aged 18-29 years in good health.

This chain joins TRBV4-2 and TRBJ2-1, with D possibly called TRBD1 or TRBD2 (5 bases each). Germline V CDR1 and CDR2: LGHNA, YNFKEQ. This CDR3 comprises 14 residues. V was cut by 3 bases and J by 6 bases, with 12 bases left in between. The CDR3 nucleotides are TGTGCCAGCAGCCATACCGGGACCATCAATGAGCAGTTCTTC. It specifies CASSHTGTINEQFF.

The rearrangement links TRBV7-9 to TRBJ1-1; D might be TRBD1 (5 bases). This CDR3 has 15 amino acids. Trimming cost V 5 bases and J 4 bases, with 17 bases left between them. CDR1 is SEHNR, CDR2 FQNEAQ, per germline (reference sequence). The CDR3 region is CASSPRTRGPTEAFF. The CDR3 DNA follows: TGTGCCAGCAGCCCTCGGACAAGGGGCCCCACTGAAGCTTTCTTT.

The chain links TRBV20-1 to TRBJ2-3; D is ambiguous. Deletions cut 3 bases from V and 4 bases from J, with 11 bases between. Looked up from germline, CDR1 is DFQATT and CDR2 is SNEGSKA (reference sequence). There are 13 residues in the CDR3. Here the CDR3 reads CSASWLAPDTQYF. The CDR3 bases are TGCAGTGCTAGTTGGCTCGCTCCAGATACGCAGTATTTT.

J is TRBJ1-5 and V is TRBV7-3, with unresolved D. Germline V lookup: CDR1 SGHTA, CDR2 FQGTGA. V was pared by 4 bases and J by 9 bases, with 7 bases between. The CDR3 covers 11 residues. The CDR3 here is CASSSSRPQHF. The CDR3 DNA follows: TGTGCCAGCAGCTCTAGCCGGCCCCAGCATTTT.

The chain couples TRBV24-1 to TRBJ2-7; D possibly corresponds to TRBD1 (7 bases). Trimming shortened V by 7 bases and J by 5 bases, and 32 bases separated the two germline ends. CDR3 length: 19 amino acids. CDR1 is KGHDR and CDR2 is SFDVKD in the germline V gene. The CDR3 reads CATRDRPSWAGGIVDEQYF. CDR3 in DNA: TGTGCCACCAGGGACAGGCCAAGTTGGGCCGGCGGGATAGTTGACGAGCAGTACTTC.

Note on this clonotype: A read error may produce the germline difference seen at one junction end. The chain links TRBV7-2 to TRBJ1-4, with D perhaps matching TRBD1 (5 bases). From germline, CDR1 is SGHTA and CDR2 FQGNSA. The CDR3 extends over 14 amino acids. CDR3 loop: CASSLGPNNGKLFF. In DNA, the CDR3 is TGTGCCAGCAGCCTGGGACCGAATAATGGAAAACTGTTTTTT.

Only a few counts were recorded for this clonotype. The genes are TRBV4-2 and TRBJ2-3; 8 nucleotides match TRBD2. Losses at the gene ends were 0 bases for V and 3 bases for J; bases not matched to a gene: 5. Per the germline V gene, CDR1 is LGHNA and CDR2 is YNFKEQ. The CDR3 length is 16 residues. The CDR3 DNA reads as TGTGCCAGCAGCCAAGAAGGGAGCGGGAGTACAGATACGCAGTATTTT. Translation: CASSQEGSGSTDTQYF.

This clonotype came up a few times. J is TRBJ1-2 and V is TRBV28, with 9 bases identical to TRBD1. Germline V gives CDR1 MDHEN, CDR2 SYDVKM. The CDR3 is made up of 17 amino acids. Trimming took 7 bases from V and 7 from J; bases not matched to a gene: 19. CDR3 in amino acids: CASTPPRDRAILLGYTF. The CDR3 region has the DNA TGTGCCAGCACACCCCCGCGGGACAGGGCAATACTCCTTGGCTACACCTTC.